This T cell receptor (beta chain) was obtained from a study of cytomegalovirus exposure and HLA in healthy donors. For the study at large: The 120 or so validation repertoires, a later analysis reported, used the same platform as the roughly 610 first-cohort repertoires. Whole-study results and caveats: In the 120 validation repertoires, a later analysis found that first-cohort TCR clusters tended to co-occur. The study flagged fewer than 200 TCR beta chains as cytomegalovirus-associated.

Note on this clone: Its antigen is as yet unknown.

Using immunoSEQ multiplex PCR, the repertoire was profiled, and TCRdb retains in-frame clones only, with some absent. The sample records 110,000 to 150,000 clones, 90% to 95% being singletons. V shed 4 bases, J shed 1 base, and the junction held 4 bases outside the gene matches. This CDR3 comprises 15 residues. Germline V CDR1 and CDR2: SGHNT, YYREEE (reference sequence). The sample was PBMCs. This chain links TRBV5-4 with TRBJ2-7; TRBD2 matches 11 bases. The receptor's source is a man younger than 35 in good health and CMV-seronegative. The CDR3 protein is CASSPGLAESYEQYF. CDR3 sequence (DNA): TGTGCCAGCAGCCCGGGACTAGCGGAATCCTACGAGCAGTACTTC.